Following are 28 T cell receptor beta chains from one sample sequenced in a study of T cell repertoires in cytomegalovirus infection. TCRdb passed the reads through MiXCR, listing each CDR3 protein once. The repertoire has roughly 760,000 distinct CDR3 sequences, 35% to 45% of them found once; the top ten carry 2.5% to 3.5%. The sample taken for sequencing was PBMCs. These receptors all stem from a human donor in good health (CMV status not recorded). Some clones in this sample may be carry-over from other donors' samples.

The rearrangement uses TRBV6-6 and TRBJ1-3; 9 nucleotides line up with TRBD1. The CDR3 extends over 16 amino acids. Germline V gene data show CDR1 as MNHNY and CDR2 as SVGAGI (reference sequence). V lost 2 bases, J lost 0 bases, and 2 bases stayed unmatched. Here the CDR3 DNA reads TGTGCCAGCAGTTACGAACAGGGGGCCTCTGGAAACACCATATATTTT. As protein: CASSYEQGASGNTIYF.

This clonotype has only a few counts. This sequence joins TRBV14 and TRBJ1-2; a weak D match, TRBD1 (5 bases). The CDR3 is made up of 17 amino acids. Germline CDR1 SGHDN, CDR2 FVKESK. With 1 base removed from V and 8 bases from J, the gap between germline ends came to 23 bases. The CDR3 region has the DNA TGTGCCAGCAGCCAAGCCACGGGACTCCCCTGGGGAGGCGGCTACACCTTC. It specifies CASSQATGLPWGGGYTF.

This chain uses TRBV12-3 or TRBV12-4 with TRBJ1-5; 7 bases are a match to TRBD1. This CDR3 contains 14 residues. Germline trimming cut 10 bases from V and 5 bases from J; bases unmatched to any gene: 11. CDR3 nucleotides: TGTGCCACCAGGGACAGCCGATCGGATCAGCCCCAGCATTTT. Encoded protein: CATRDSRSDQPQHF.

The chain combines TRBV12-3 or TRBV12-4 with TRBJ2-5; D could derive from TRBD1 or TRBD2 (6 bases each). This CDR3 comprises 16 residues. With 3 bases removed from V and 1 base from J, the gap between germline ends came to 15 bases. In DNA, the CDR3 is TGTGCCAGCAGTTTTGTGTCGAGGGGGGTCCAAGAGACCCAGTACTTC. This sequence encodes CASSFVSRGVQETQYF.

There are many counts of this clonotype. The rearrangement links TRBV28 to TRBJ2-7, with D possibly matching TRBD1 (5 bases). V dropped 10 bases and J dropped 3 bases, with 7 bases sitting between them. CDR1 is MDHEN and CDR2 is SYDVKM in the germline V gene. CDR3 length: 10 residues. The DNA for the CDR3 is TGTGCCACAGGGAACTACGAGCAGTACTTC. Encoded protein: CATGNYEQYF. Combining the CDR3 with reference TRBV28 and TRBJ2-7 gives the whole variable domain DVKVTQSSRYLVKRTGEKVFLECVQDMDHENMFWYRQDPGLGLRLIYFSYDVKMKEKGDIPEGYSVSREKKERFSLILESASTNQTSMYLCATGNYEQYFGPGTRLTVT.

This clonotype has a handful of counts. This chain uses TRBV12-3 or TRBV12-4 with TRBJ2-2; either TRBD1 or TRBD2 may fit D (5 bases each). V was cut by 4 bases and J by 5 bases, with 23 bases left in between. The CDR3 loop spans 18 amino acids. The CDR3 is CASSWGVRLDGATGELFF. CDR3 coding DNA: TGTGCCAGCAGTTGGGGAGTAAGATTGGACGGGGCGACCGGGGAGCTGTTTTTT.

This clonotype appeared many times. The chain employs TRBV12-3 or TRBV12-4 and TRBJ2-1; 7 bases map to TRBD2. Germline trimming cut 8 bases from V and 4 bases from J; bases unmatched to any gene: 14. The CDR3 is 16 amino acids. The CDR3, as DNA: TGTGCCAGCCGGCGGGCATGGGAGGGTGGATACAATGAGCAGTTCTTC. Its protein product is CASRRAWEGGYNEQFF.

The V gene is TRBV5-1, the J gene TRBJ2-2; a possible D gene is TRBD2 (6 bases). The ends were cut back, 0 bases at V and 5 bases at J, with 14 bases in the middle. The germline V gene has CDR1 SGHRS and CDR2 YFSETQ. This CDR3 is 16 amino acids long. CDR3 coding DNA: TGCGCCAGCAGCTTGGAAGGGACTGGACGGACCGGGGAGCTGTTTTTT. It encodes CASSLEGTGRTGELFF.

V usage is TRBV6-1 and J usage is TRBJ1-5; 7 nucleotides align to TRBD1. The trim removed 5 bases at V and 7 bases at J, leaving 8 bases unmatched. There are 14 residues in the CDR3. Germline V lookup: CDR1 MNHNS, CDR2 SASEGT. CDR3 sequence: CASSSTGPLQPQHF. For the CDR3, the DNA is TGTGCCAGCAGTTCGACAGGGCCCCTGCAGCCCCAGCATTTT.

The chain joins TRBV15 to TRBJ1-4, with D hard to call. This CDR3 is 16 amino acids long. Trimming pared 0 bases from V and 7 bases from J, leaving 15 bases between. Looked up from germline, CDR1 is LNHNV and CDR2 is YYDKDF (reference sequence). CDR3 protein: CATSRDLAGWGEKLFF. CDR3 sequence (DNA): TGTGCCACCAGCAGAGATCTCGCAGGATGGGGTGAAAAACTGTTTTTT.

This clonotype appeared many times. V and J are TRBV28 and TRBJ1-1; maybe TRBD1 (6 bases). The CDR3 covers 15 residues. In germline, CDR1 is MDHEN, CDR2 SYDVKM. Trimming left V 6 bases short and J 0 bases short, with 14 bases between. Here the CDR3 DNA reads TGTGCCAGCAGCCGAGGGGGGACCATGAACACTGAAGCTTTCTTT. Encoded protein: CASSRGGTMNTEAFF.

This chain uses TRBV4-1 with TRBJ2-7; 10 bases are a match to TRBD1. Per germline, CDR1 MGHRA and CDR2 YSYEKL. The CDR3 consists of 15 residues. J gave up 1 base and V 3 bases, and 3 bases lay outside the gene matches. CDR3 protein: CASSHGTGESYEQYF. The CDR3 DNA sequence: TGCGCCAGCAGCCATGGGACAGGGGAATCCTACGAGCAGTACTTC.

This chain joins TRBV12-3 or TRBV12-4 and TRBJ1-2; D is perhaps TRBD1 (5 bases). Trimming took 7 bases from V and 4 from J, leaving 16 bases between them. This CDR3 is built from 14 residues. CDR3 region: CASNLGKGSYGYTF. CDR3 DNA: TGTGCCAGCAACCTAGGGAAGGGGAGCTATGGCTACACCTTC.

J is TRBJ2-3 and V is TRBV6-5, with TRBD1 identical over 9 bases. The J segment lost 2 bases and the V segment lost 6 bases, leaving 9 bases of the junction unmatched. Per the germline V gene, CDR1 is MNHEY and CDR2 is SVGAGI. CDR3 length: 16 residues. The CDR3 DNA reads TGTGCCAGCAGACCAACGACAGGGGGTGCCACAGATACGCAGTATTTT. Translated: CASRPTTGGATDTQYF.

Note on this clonotype: A much larger clone differs from this one at a single base, so this may be a read error. This chain connects TRBV7-7 to TRBJ1-5; 9 bases agree with TRBD1. CDR1 and CDR2 from the germline V gene are SSHAT and FNYEAQ (reference sequence). The CDR3 sequence is 16 residues long. The DNA for the CDR3 is TGTGCTAGCAGCTTGTTATCCGGGACAGGGCATCAGCCCCATCATTTT. Its translation is CASSLLSGTGHQPHHF.

Remarks on this clonotype: A much larger clone is a single base away; this may be a read error. This likely comes from a read error, as the CDR3 has no conserved phenylalanine or tryptophan at its end. J is TRBJ2-1 and V is TRBV11-1; unclear D gene. CDR3 size: 15 residues. Germline loops: CDR1 SGHAT, CDR2 FQDESV (reference sequence). Trimming removed 1 base at V and 5 bases at J, with 12 bases between. The DNA of the CDR3 is TGTGCCAGCAGCTTAGATGCGTCTCCCGACAATGAGCAGTTCTTA. Translated, it gives CASSLDASPDNEQFL.

The rearrangement joins TRBV20-1 to TRBJ1-6; D not certain. Germline lookup yields CDR1 DFQATT and CDR2 SNEGSKA (reference sequence). The CDR3 is made up of 15 amino acids. Trimming stripped 1 base from V and 8 bases from J, with 15 bases between. In nucleotides, the CDR3 is TGCAGTGCTAGAGTAGGAGGCAGGCTGGATTCACCCCTCCACTTT. This codes for CSARVGGRLDSPLHF.

This rearrangement joins TRBV20-1 to TRBJ2-7, with D possibly called TRBD1 or TRBD2 (5 bases each). The germline V gene has CDR1 DFQATT and CDR2 SNEGSKA (reference sequence). The V end was cut by 7 bases, the J end by 5 bases, with 15 bases between. CDR3 size: 12 residues. CDR3 amino acids: CSGPGPADEQYF. The CDR3 DNA reads TGCAGTGGGCCGGGACCAGCCGACGAGCAGTACTTC.

This rearrangement joins TRBV5-6 to TRBJ2-5; 9 positions match TRBD2. This CDR3 has 16 residues. Germline V lookup: CDR1 SGHDT, CDR2 YYEEEE. V lost 1 base and J lost 4; bases outside the gene matches: 8. The CDR3 here is CASSLWIGGGVETQYF. The CDR3 DNA sequence: TGTGCCAGCAGCTTGTGGATCGGCGGGGGGGTAGAGACCCAGTACTTC. The full variable domain, completed using reference TRBV5-6 and TRBJ2-5, is DAGVTQSPTHLIKTRGQQVTLRCSPKSGHDTVSWYQQALGQGPQFIFQYYEEEERQRGNFPDRFSGHQFPNYSSELNVNALLLGDSALYLCASSLWIGGGVETQYFGPGTRLLVL.

Only a few counts were recorded for this clonotype. The chain joins TRBV6-5 to TRBJ1-1, with D perhaps matching TRBD1 (5 bases). Germline-derived CDR1 and CDR2 are MNHEY and SVGAGI. The CDR3 has 15 residues. Deletions cut 0 bases from V and 4 bases from J, with 12 bases between. The CDR3 nucleotides read TGTGCCAGCAGTTACTCGATAAGCGGGGGCACTGAAGCTTTCTTT. Translation: CASSYSISGGTEAFF.

This chain connects TRBV7-9 to TRBJ1-1, with TRBD1 matching over 12 bases. The ends lost 4 bases at V and 6 bases at J; junction bases unmatched: 9. The CDR3 extends over 16 amino acids. CDR1 and CDR2 (germline): SEHNR, FQNEAQ (reference sequence). CDR3 in DNA: TGTGCCAGCAGCTCAGTGGGGGACAGGGGGCTCTCTGAAGCTTTCTTT. Protein sequence: CASSSVGDRGLSEAFF.

The CDR3 bases are TGTGCCAGCAGCCCCGGGGCAGGGAACGGTGAGCAGTTCTTC. Its protein product is CASSPGAGNGEQFF. The chain couples TRBV7-9 to TRBJ2-1; tentatively, D is TRBD1 or TRBD2 (5 bases each). CDR3 size: 14 residues. Deletions cut 5 bases from V and 9 bases from J, with 17 bases between. Germline V lookup: CDR1 SEHNR, CDR2 FQNEAQ (reference sequence).

V usage is TRBV28 and J usage is TRBJ1-2; no definite D call. This CDR3 has 13 amino acids. Germline assignment: CDR1 MDHEN and CDR2 SYDVKM. Trimming removed 5 bases at V and 9 bases at J, with 16 bases between. CDR3 region: CASSDPAGLSYTF. CDR3 bases: TGTGCCAGCAGTGACCCCGCGGGGTTGAGCTACACCTTC.

This clonotype has only a few counts. The chain recombines TRBV5-6 with TRBJ2-1; no definite D call. This CDR3 is built from 14 residues. The V gene's germline CDR1 is SGHDT and CDR2 YYEEEE. The germline V and J ends were trimmed by 6 bases and 6 bases, with 16 bases remaining between them. The CDR3: CASTKGLLGNEQFF. CDR3 sequence (DNA): TGTGCCAGCACCAAGGGCCTCTTGGGCAATGAGCAGTTCTTC.

The rearrangement uses TRBV10-3 and TRBJ2-7; no clear D. The ends were cut back, 3 bases at V and 6 bases at J, with 6 bases in the middle. Germline V CDR1 and CDR2: ENHRY, SYGVKD. The CDR3 spans 11 residues. The CDR3 coding sequence is TGTGCCATCAGTGAACAGCGCGAGCAGTACTTC. This translates into CAISEQREQYF.

A remark on this clonotype: One end of the junction varies from germline; a read error may be responsible. The chain uses TRBV7-2 and TRBJ1-6; no clear D. The CDR3 has 12 residues. Germline V gives CDR1 SGHTA, CDR2 FQGNSA. The CDR3 sequence: CASSLNNSPLPF. The CDR3, as DNA: TGTGCCAGCAGCCTGAATAATTCACCCCTCCCCTTT.

The V call is TRBV6-1, the J call TRBJ1-1; TRBD1 agrees at 10 bases. The ends lost 6 bases at V and 3 bases at J; junction bases unmatched: 10. The germline gives CDR1 MNHNS, CDR2 SASEGT. The CDR3 totals 16 residues. CDR3 DNA: TGTGCCAGCAGCCTAGGCCTGACAGGGGGCTACACTGAAGCTTTCTTT. It translates to CASSLGLTGGYTEAFF.

V is TRBV6-5 and J is TRBJ2-2; TRBD2 is a possible D gene (5 bases). CDR1 is MNHEY, CDR2 SVGAGI, per germline. This CDR3 is 16 amino acids long. V dropped 0 bases and J dropped 0 bases, with 8 bases sitting between them. The CDR3 region has the DNA TGTGCCAGCAGTTACTCCGCGGAGGCGAACACCGGGGAGCTGTTTTTT. This gives the protein CASSYSAEANTGELFF.